The 11 T cell receptor beta chains given below trace back to one sample, sequenced in a study of memory CD4+ T cells and cytomegalovirus serostatus. TCRdb's table, derived via immunoSEQ multiplex PCR, lists solely in-frame clones and lacks some. Seen here are about 48,000 clones, more than 70% observed once, and the top ten hold 0.7% to 0.8%. The sort gate was single viable CD3+CD4+CD8-CD45RO+ cells for memory CD4+ T cells. The sequenced sample was memory CD4+ T cells from blood. The receptors were gathered from an adult in good health and CMV-seronegative.

The chain recombines TRBV6-1 with TRBJ2-1, with D perhaps TRBD2 (5 bases). There are 16 residues in the CDR3. Trimming left V 0 bases short and J 0 bases short, with 9 bases between. Germline V CDR1 and CDR2: MNHNS, SASEGT. The CDR3 spells CASSEAQRISYNEQFF. The CDR3 coding sequence is TGTGCCAGCAGTGAAGCCCAGCGGATCTCCTACAATGAGCAGTTCTTC.

The J gene is TRBJ2-1, the V gene TRBV29-1, with no clear D. The V gene lost 3 bases and the J gene lost 6 bases, with 9 bases spanning the gap. The CDR3 contains 12 residues. Germline-derived CDR1 and CDR2 are SQVTM and ANQGSEA. The CDR3 DNA follows: TGCAGCGTTGACCCTAGGGCCAATGAGCAGTTCTTC. It translates to CSVDPRANEQFF.

This clone was detected once. The V call is TRBV10-3, the J call TRBJ1-5; perhaps TRBD1 as D (6 bases). V lost 9 bases and J 4 bases, leaving 13 bases between the germline ends. The CDR3 covers 13 residues. CDR1 and CDR2 from the germline V gene are ENHRY and SYGVKD. The CDR3 here is CAIHRDKNQPQHF. CDR3 DNA: TGTGCCATTCACAGGGACAAAAATCAGCCCCAGCATTTT.

This clone was observed a handful of times. Other DNA variants within this sample encode the same CDR3. The rearrangement links TRBV7-2 to TRBJ2-5; D uncertain. The germline V gene has CDR1 SGHTA and CDR2 FQGNSA. CDR3 size: 14 residues. Trimming stripped 1 base from V and 5 bases from J, with 11 bases between. As DNA, the CDR3 is TGTGCCAGCAGCTTAGTTCTGGGTGGGGAGACCCAGTACTTC. Translation: CASSLVLGGETQYF.

The gene calls are TRBV5-1 and TRBJ2-5; D not resolved. Germline CDR1 reads SGHRS; CDR2 reads YFSETQ. Trimming took off 2 bases at V and 1 base at J, with 6 bases between the two ends. This CDR3 has 13 amino acids. Here the CDR3 DNA reads TGCGCCAGCAGCTTTGGTTTCCAAGAGACCCAGTACTTC. Translation: CASSFGFQETQYF.

The chain combines TRBV6-5 with TRBJ2-2; possibly TRBD1 for D (5 bases). Germline values: CDR1 MNHEY, CDR2 SVGAGI. V was pared by 4 bases and J by 4 bases, with 13 bases between. The CDR3 length is 15 residues. The chain's CDR3 is CASSFGRAATGELFF. In nucleotides, the CDR3 is TGTGCCAGCAGTTTCGGCAGGGCTGCCACCGGGGAGCTGTTTTTT.

As for this clone: A junction end diverges from the germline sequence, so it may reflect a read error. The V call is TRBV7-2, the J call TRBJ1-3; D unresolved. The CDR3 is 11 residues long. The germline gives CDR1 SGHTA, CDR2 FQGNSA. This CDR3 is CASSLYGPSAF. The CDR3 coding sequence is TGTGCCAGCAGCTTATACGGCCCCAGTGCTTTT.

This rearrangement joins TRBV12-5 to TRBJ1-1; 7 positions match TRBD1. The CDR3 runs to 13 residues. Germline V gene data show CDR1 as LGHNT and CDR2 as FRNRAP. V shed 7 bases, J shed 1 base, and the junction held 3 bases outside the gene matches. Here the CDR3 reads CASVRDRNTEAFF. CDR3 DNA: TGTGCTAGTGTTAGGGACAGGAACACTGAAGCTTTCTTT. Filled out from reference TRBV12-5 and TRBJ1-1, the complete variable domain reads DARVTQTPRHKVTEMGQEVTMRCQPILGHNTVFWYRQTMMQGLELLAYFRNRAPLDDSGMPKDRFSAEMPDATLATLKIQPSEPRDSAVYFCASVRDRNTEAFFGQGTRLTVV.

The J gene is TRBJ2-5, the V gene TRBV29-1; 7 nucleotides align to TRBD2. This CDR3 contains 11 residues. CDR1 and CDR2 from the germline V gene are SQVTM and ANQGSEA. The V segment lost 7 bases and the J segment 5 bases; nucleotides outside the gene matches: 4. The CDR3, as DNA: TGCAGCGGTAGGGAGGGCGAGACCCAGTACTTC. This codes for CSGREGETQYF.

This clone has a handful of counts. CDR3 DNA sequence: TGCGCCAGCAGCTCCGGGACTAGCGACTACAATGAGCAGTTCTTC. Translated, it gives CASSSGTSDYNEQFF. This rearrangement joins TRBV5-1 to TRBJ2-1, with 10 bases matching TRBD2. The CDR3 runs to 15 residues. Germline loops: CDR1 SGHRS, CDR2 YFSETQ. V shed 3 bases and J 3 bases; nucleotides not matched to a gene: 3.

The chain links TRBV7-2 to TRBJ2-7; D is uncertain. This CDR3 has 15 residues. CDR1 and CDR2 from the germline V gene are SGHTA and FQGNSA. Trimming took off 5 bases at V and 2 bases at J, with 16 bases between the two ends. This CDR3 is CASSKSWVSTYEQYF. The CDR3 region has the DNA TGTGCCAGCAGCAAAAGTTGGGTCTCTACCTACGAGCAGTACTTC. Based on the CDR3 plus reference TRBV7-2 and TRBJ2-7, the full variable domain is GAGVSQSPSNKVTEKGKDVELRCDPISGHTALYWYRQSLGQGLEFLIYFQGNSAPDKSGLPSDRFSAERTGGSVSTLTIQRTQQEDSAVYLCASSKSWVSTYEQYFGPGTRLTVT.